The 13 T cell receptor beta chains presented below share a single source sample, sequenced in a study of relationships among human T cell subsets. The T cell receptor alpha and beta CDR3 regions were amplified from mRNA by semiquantitative ARM-PCR. Exponential amplification used communal superprimers after tagged nested gene-specific primers in ARM-PCR. TCRdb used MiXCR to reprocess the multiplex PCR reads, holding one entry per CDR3 protein. The sample includes 13,000 or so distinct CDR3 sequences, 67% of them seen just once. After CD25, CD56 and CD294 bead selections, the flow-through was collected as Th1 cells. The specimen was CD4+ Th1 cells sorted from blood. Receptors were obtained from a man between 35 and 55 years old in good health.

This chain uses TRBV7-9 with TRBJ2-7, with 7 bases that match TRBD1. V shed 4 bases, J shed 1 base, and the junction held 10 bases outside the gene matches. Germline CDR1 and CDR2: SEHNR and FQNEAQ (reference sequence). There are 16 residues in the CDR3. The CDR3 sequence is CASSSRPGQQSYEQYF. As DNA, the CDR3 is TGTGCCAGCAGCTCCCGCCCGGGACAGCAGTCCTACGAGCAGTACTTC.

The J gene is TRBJ1-2, the V gene TRBV4-2; D uncertain. V shed 3 bases and J shed 7 bases, with 15 bases lying between them. Germline assignment: CDR1 LGHNA and CDR2 YNFKEQ. The CDR3 totals 14 residues. The CDR3 spells CASSQADTLRGYTF. The CDR3 region has the DNA TGTGCCAGCAGCCAGGCCGACACCCTCCGTGGCTACACCTTC.

This clonotype was recorded a few times. The chain employs TRBV2 and TRBJ2-5; D uncertain. V lost 1 base, J lost 5 bases, and 5 bases lay in between. The length of the CDR3 is 12 residues. CDR1 and CDR2 from the germline V gene are SNHLY and FYNNEI. CDR3 residues: CASSEGRETQYF. The CDR3 DNA is TGTGCCAGCAGTGAAGGCAGGGAGACCCAGTACTTC.

The chain recombines TRBV28 with TRBJ2-2; D is possibly TRBD2 (7 bases). The germline gives CDR1 MDHEN, CDR2 SYDVKM. There are 16 residues in the CDR3. V dropped 3 bases and J dropped 4 bases, with 15 bases sitting between them. The CDR3 sequence is CASSFAGGGVTGELFF. DNA of the CDR3: TGTGCCAGCAGTTTCGCTGGGGGGGGCGTCACCGGGGAGCTGTTTTTT.

Only a few counts were recorded for this clonotype. This sequence joins TRBV11-2 and TRBJ2-3; D is unresolved. This CDR3 contains 12 residues. Looked up from germline, CDR1 is SGHAT and CDR2 is FQNNGV. V shed 4 bases and J shed 6 bases, with 8 bases lying between them. The CDR3 coding sequence is TGTGCCAGCAGCTGGCATGGGGATACGCAGTATTTT. It encodes CASSWHGDTQYF.

The V and J genes are TRBV6-1 and TRBJ1-5; D uncertain. The V end lost 3 bases, the J end lost 5 bases, and 2 bases lay between the germline ends. From germline, CDR1 is MNHNS and CDR2 SASEGT. CDR3 length equals 11 residues. The CDR3 spells CASSDYQPQHF. The CDR3 coding sequence is TGTGCCAGCAGTGATTATCAGCCCCAGCATTTT.

V and J are TRBV4-1 and TRBJ2-1, with 11 bases matching TRBD2. Trimming cost V 2 bases and J 7 bases; bases outside gene matches: 7. The CDR3 consists of 16 residues. Germline V gene lookup returns CDR1 MGHRA and CDR2 YSYEKL. CDR3 loop: CASSQPTSGSGNEQFF. The CDR3 DNA follows: TGCGCCAGCAGCCAACCTACTAGCGGGAGTGGTAATGAGCAGTTCTTC.

This chain uses TRBV11-2 with TRBJ2-7, with D perhaps matching TRBD1 or TRBD2 (5 bases each). The CDR3 is made up of 15 amino acids. The ends were cut back, 4 bases at V and 2 bases at J, with 15 bases in the middle. CDR1 is SGHAT, CDR2 FQNNGV, per germline. CDR3 nucleotides: TGTGCCAGCAGCTCTAGGCAGGGTAGCGCCTACGAGCAGTACTTC. Protein: CASSSRQGSAYEQYF.

The J gene is TRBJ1-1, the V gene TRBV2; no definite D call. Trimming left V 3 bases short and J 6 bases short, with 14 bases between. Looked up from germline, CDR1 is SNHLY and CDR2 is FYNNEI. There are 14 residues in the CDR3. The CDR3 DNA sequence: TGTGCCAGCAGTGAGCATCGGAAATTGGCTGAAGCTTTCTTT. Its translation is CASSEHRKLAEAFF. Full variable domain (outside the CDR3, taken from reference TRBV2 and TRBJ1-1): EPEVTQTPSHQVTQMGQEVILRCVPISNHLYFYWYRQILGQKVEFLVSFYNNEISEKSEIFDDQFSVERPDGSNFTLKIRSTKLEDSAMYFCASSEHRKLAEAFFGQGTRLTVV.

This clonotype has just a few counts. The rearrangement links TRBV11-2 to TRBJ2-3, with D tentatively TRBD1 or TRBD2 (5 bases each). Germline values: CDR1 SGHAT, CDR2 FQNNGV. This CDR3 is built from 14 residues. The V end lost 5 bases, the J end lost 8 bases, and 17 bases lay between the germline ends. CDR3 nucleotide sequence: TGTGCCAGCAGCGTCTCCCGGGGCCCAGGTACGCAGTATTTT. The encoded protein is CASSVSRGPGTQYF.

The rearrangement uses TRBV3-1 and TRBJ2-1; D gene ambiguous. CDR3 length: 12 residues. V shed 3 bases and J shed 9 bases, with 9 bases lying between them. Per germline, CDR1 LGHDT and CDR2 YNNKEL (reference sequence). The CDR3 DNA is TGTGCCAGCAGCCATGCCTCCGGTGAGCAGTTCTTC. Its translation: CASSHASGEQFF.

The chain has TRBV5-1 and TRBJ2-1; no clear D. The CDR3 runs 14 residues. V lost 4 bases and J 2 bases, leaving 10 bases between the germline ends. Germline-derived CDR1 and CDR2 are SGHRS and YFSETQ. The CDR3 DNA sequence: TGCGCCAGCAGCGCCTCCGGCACCTACAATGAGCAGTTCTTC. The encoded protein is CASSASGTYNEQFF. Supplemented by reference TRBV5-1 and TRBJ2-1, the full variable domain reads KAGVTQTPRYLIKTRGQQVTLSCSPISGHRSVSWYQQTPGQGLQFLFEYFSETQRNKGNFPGRFSGRQFSNSRSEMNVSTLELGDSALYLCASSASGTYNEQFFGPGTRLTVL.

The V call is TRBV5-1, the J call TRBJ2-1; TRBD2 matches at 9 bases. Trimming cost V 4 bases and J 4 bases; bases outside gene matches: 6. CDR1 and CDR2 (germline): SGHRS, YFSETQ. CDR3 length: 15 amino acids. The chain's CDR3 is CASSGGGAAYNEQFF. Written as DNA, the CDR3 is TGCGCCAGCAGCGGCGGGGGGGCAGCGTACAATGAGCAGTTCTTC.